The present TCR beta chain was sequenced within a study of beta chain features in type 1 diabetes. Overall study context: Analysis included more than 90 million sorted cells drawn from all samples. The study, taken as a whole, reports: People with Type 1 diabetes carried modestly yet significantly shorter TCRB CDR3s in all four CD4+ subsets.

In total, each donor contributed a single heparinised blood draw that averaged around 120 mL. The investigators reverse transcribed all of the isolated RNA, so they sequenced expressed TCRB transcripts. Here immunoSEQ multiplex PCR was the method, and the copy in TCRdb shows in-frame clones only, minus some. Among about 650,000 clones listed, approximately 13% were seen once. This clone came up a few times. What it binds is not known. The length of the CDR3 is 16 residues. V shed 0 bases and J shed 8 bases, with 14 bases lying between them. Material for sequencing was naive CD4+ T cells from blood. The origin of this receptor is a man under 40 with type 1 diabetes. The V gene is TRBV23-1, the J gene TRBJ1-6; D may be TRBD1 (5 bases). TRBV23-1 is marked as an open reading frame, function uncertain. This chain's CDR3 is CASSQSVQGAHSPLHF. CDR3 DNA sequence: TGCGCCAGCAGTCAATCGGTGCAGGGCGCGCATTCACCCCTCCACTTT.